This T cell receptor beta chain was documented in a study of blood T cell repertoires in COVID-19. The overall study: Researchers got acute and convalescent COVID-19 samples from the United States, Italy and Spain.

Per the germline V gene, CDR1 is MNHEY and CDR2 is SVGAGI. The CDR3 extends over 14 amino acids. V was trimmed by 8 bases and J by 4 bases, leaving 16 bases between them. Produced via immunoSEQ multiplex PCR; TCRdb's table is partial and in-frame only. The table lists a few hundred thousand clones, approximately 90% of them singletons. The source of this sequence is a man aged 30-40 years with acute or convalescent COVID-19. The sequenced sample was peripheral blood. V is TRBV6-5 and J is TRBJ2-3, with a tentative D call TRBD1 (8 bases). CDR3 sequence: CASVATGGADTQYF. CDR3 DNA: TGTGCCAGCGTAGCCACAGGGGGGGCAGATACGCAGTATTTT.